This T cell receptor beta chain was sequenced during a study of radiotherapy plus CTLA-4 blockade in lung cancer (dated by TCRdb to the late 2010s). Study-wide context: Objective responses occurred in roughly 20% of enrolled patients, and around 30% achieved disease control.

The library relied on the immunoSEQ multiplex PCR assay. TCRdb mirrors the immuneACCESS table, restricted to in-frame sequences. Some clones are absent from its copies; in checked studies, under half trace to an unresolved V gene, and the reason for the others is unknown. This sample holds roughly 97,000 clones; around 74% were observed only once. Around 2.7% of the sample belongs to the ten largest clones. The study tested focal radiation therapy combined with CTLA-4 blockade (ipilimumab) in patients with chemo-refractory metastatic non-small-cell lung cancer. A word on this clone: Its recognized antigen is unknown. The input lacks base qualities; no much larger clone sits a single base away.

The trim is 2 bases for V and 2 bases for J, with a gap of 13 bases between the germline ends. From its cysteine to its phenylalanine, the CDR3 spans 16 amino acids. Of all the DNA, just the CDR3 is kept, 48 bases in frame from base 1. Sequences MNHEY (CDR1) and SMNVEV (CDR2) are obtained from the germline V gene (reference sequence). Beyond this particular receptor, the publication reports: TCR clones derived from tumors expanded in peripheral blood after treatment with radiotherapy and ipilimumab. Increased serum interferon-beta after radiation, together with early dynamic changes in blood T cell clones, were reported to be the strongest predictors of response.

This chain joins TRBV27 to TRBJ2-1; 6 matching bases give a weak D call of TRBD1. The input for sequencing was peripheral blood, taken from a patient treated with radiotherapy plus ipilimumab. This TCR came from a human donor with non-small cell lung cancer who had a partial response to radiotherapy plus ipilimumab. Some clones in this sample may be carry-over from other donors' samples. The CDR3 is CASSLNVGTPYNEQFF. The sequence in DNA is TGTGCCAGCAGTTTAAATGTTGGGACACCCTACAATGAGCAGTTCTTC.